This T cell receptor (beta chain) derives from a study of T-cell reconstitution after alpha-beta-depleted transplantation in children. For TCRbeta, the library was prepared with unique molecular identifiers. MiXCR, run by TCRdb on the PCR reads, gives a single entry per CDR3 protein. The sample contains around 380,000 distinct CDR3 sequences, under 13% of which appear only once. About this clonotype: This may arise from a read error, as a much more abundant clone is one base away.

The CDR3 contains 13 residues. Germline V lookup: CDR1 SGHTA, CDR2 FQGNSA. The rearrangement links TRBV7-2 to TRBJ2-7; 7 nucleotides line up with TRBD2. The receptor was derived from a human donor who donated a stem cell graft to a child with acute myeloid leukemia. The sample consisted of PBMCs from the stem cell graft donor, taken from the stem cell graft. The CDR3 protein is CASSLSSGYEHYV. The CDR3 coding sequence is TGTGCCAGCAGCTTAAGTAGCGGGTACGAGCATTACGTC.